The rows below give T cell receptor beta chains drawn from one sample of a study of T cell responses to AZD1222 COVID-19 vaccine. Method: immunoSEQ multiplex PCR; TCRdb's copy keeps in-frame clones and lacks some. The sample contains about 270,000 clones, around 93% of which appear only once. The source material was peripheral blood, sampled 28 days after the second AZD1222 dose. These receptors originate from an adult who received the AZD1222 COVID-19 vaccine. CDR3s include the opening cysteine and the closing phenylalanine or tryptophan.

J gene,V gene,CDR3 protein
TRBJ1-2,TRBV13,CASSLEGISSDQAANYGYTF
TRBJ1-2,TRBV28,CASREGTGFYGYTF
TRBJ1-5,TRBV29-1,CSVSPGASNQPQHF
TRBJ1-4,TRBV4-1,CASSQARNTNEKLFF
TRBJ1-2,TRBV19,CASSIGATGFTGGYTF
TRBJ2-7,TRBV6-2/TRBV6-3,CASSRTSGRQEQYF
TRBJ1-1,TRBV6-1,CASSDSVWSAAFF
TRBJ2-7,TRBV9,CASSTHRGEQYF
TRBJ2-6,TRBV21-1,CASSKGGANVLTF
TRBJ1-2,TRBV4-2,CASSQESSGGFDYGYTF
TRBJ1-1,TRBV5-6,CASSRPGTQNTEAFF
TRBJ1-1,TRBV28,CASSLLHNMNTEAFF
TRBJ2-7,TRBV6-6,CASSGSRDRESEAFPYEQYF
TRBJ2-7,TRBV27,CASSLVLAGVGEQYF
TRBJ2-2,TRBV5-1,CASRAGTGGTGELFF
TRBJ2-7,TRBV2,CASSGPGQTSEQYF
TRBJ2-7,TRBV7-9,CASSPAGYEQYF
TRBJ1-5,TRBV28,CASSLSRTGVFSNQPQHF
TRBJ2-7,TRBV9,CASSVAGSSAYEQYF
TRBJ2-7,TRBV7-8,CASEGDTTYEQYF
TRBJ1-6,TRBV7-9,CASSHGQGSLDSPLHF
TRBJ2-7,TRBV19,CASSIGTGTYEQYF
TRBJ2-1,TRBV19,CASSIAGELNNEQFF
TRBJ2-1,TRBV28,CASSAHRATYNEQFF
TRBJ1-4,TRBV27,CASYYGGTPTNEKLFF
TRBJ2-1,TRBV11-2,CASSLGLQVGPYNEQFF
TRBJ2-7,TRBV18,CASSHTSGSSYEQYF
TRBJ2-7,TRBV27,CASSAGTVAYEQYF
TRBJ1-2,TRBV7-8,CASSSYRDGVDGYTF
TRBJ2-2,TRBV24-1,CATSDFRDATGELFF
TRBJ1-2,TRBV7-2,CASSPSGRDYYGYTF
TRBJ1-2,TRBV27,CASRTQGARRGGYTF